Listed here is a single TCR beta chain. Clones were sequenced by immunoSEQ multiplex PCR, and TCRdb holds only the in-frame ones, with some missing. This sample yields about 660,000 clones, of which around 87% are seen a single time; approximately 0.0097% belongs to the top ten. The CDR3 length is 12 residues. V was clipped by 2 bases and J by 8 bases, with 9 bases between them. From germline, CDR1 is KGHSH and CDR2 LQKENI. The source of the sample is a study of shared T cell receptors in the human thymus. These same data were also listed under a study on human thymus T cells. From that report: Thymic tissue was derived from resections collected during corrective heart surgery.

The receptor comes from a boy in the first two years of life with a congenital heart defect. Sequences were obtained from thymocytes. The rearrangement joins TRBV18 to TRBJ1-2; a possible D gene is TRBD1 (6 bases). CDR3 loop: CASSPWGRGYTF. The CDR3, as DNA: TGTGCCAGCTCACCATGGGGGCGCGGCTACACCTTC.